One and the same sample provided the 32 T cell receptor beta chains below, sequenced in a study of CD8+CD57+ T cells in acquired aplastic anemia (dated by TCRdb to the late 2010s). The listed sequencing device is Illumina HiSeq 2000. Genomic DNA served as template for TCR beta VDJ combination and CDR3 sequence profiling. The raw public reads went through TCRdb reprocessing: fastp at Q25, MiXCR clone calling, in-frame beta chains kept. Duplicate CDR3 protein sequences are folded into a single record with the most common DNA and genes. This sample lists about 180,000 distinct CDR3 sequences; around 45% were detected once. Around 2.7% of the sample is held by the ten biggest clonotypes. Sequencing was carried out using sorted CD4+, CD8+, or CD8+CD57+ T cells (not recorded which) from PBMCs. The receptors originated from a human donor in good health.

This clonotype was counted at least ten times. The chain links TRBV29-1 to TRBJ2-7, with D unclear. Germline CDR1 is SQVTM and CDR2 is ANQGSEA. V lost 2 bases, J lost 7 bases, and 9 bases lay in between. The CDR3 runs to 11 residues. CDR3 coding DNA: TGCAGCGTTGAATCCAGCAGGGAGCAGTACTTC. It encodes CSVESSREQYF.

This chain uses TRBV20-1 with TRBJ1-1; 9 bases fit TRBD1. The ends lost 5 bases at V and 1 base at J; junction bases unmatched: 2. CDR1 DFQATT and CDR2 SNEGSKA come from the germline V gene (reference sequence). This CDR3 contains 13 residues. The CDR3 sequence: CSAPDRGNTEAFF. CDR3 coding DNA: TGCAGTGCTCCGGACAGGGGGAACACTGAAGCTTTCTTT.

The chain links TRBV24-1 to TRBJ1-6, with 7 bases aligning to TRBD1. This CDR3 is built from 14 residues. Germline CDR1 reads KGHDR; CDR2 reads SFDVKD. V lost 5 bases, J lost 7 bases, and 4 bases stayed unmatched. CDR3 protein: CATSGTGQNSPLHF. The DNA of the CDR3 is TGTGCCACCAGTGGGACAGGCCAGAATTCACCCCTCCACTTT.

This clonotype was observed a few times. This sequence joins TRBV20-1 and TRBJ2-7; possible D gene TRBD2, 5 bases. This CDR3 is 13 amino acids long. The V gene's germline CDR1 is DFQATT and CDR2 SNEGSKA (reference sequence). V was clipped by 6 bases and J by 5 bases, with 17 bases between them. The CDR3 spells CSAPDSRRDEQYF. The CDR3 bases are TGCAGTGCCCCGGACTCTCGGCGTGACGAGCAGTACTTC.

In this sample, this clonotype turned up many times. The chain joins TRBV7-9 to TRBJ1-5, with D tentatively TRBD1 (6 bases). The CDR3 contains 15 residues. Per the germline V gene, CDR1 is SEHNR and CDR2 is FQNEAQ (reference sequence). V was shortened by 1 base and J by 7 bases, with 14 bases between the two germline ends. CDR3 amino acids: CASSLGGPYQQPQHF. DNA of the CDR3: TGTGCCAGCAGCTTAGGGGGGCCCTATCAACAGCCCCAGCATTTT.

This chain uses TRBV20-1 with TRBJ2-5; TRBD1 agrees at 8 bases. This CDR3 region has 14 residues. V was pared by 4 bases and J by 1 base, with 5 bases of the junction left unmatched. CDR1 is DFQATT, CDR2 SNEGSKA, per germline (reference sequence). CDR3 residues: CSATRQGFQETQYF. The CDR3, as DNA: TGCAGTGCTACGAGACAGGGGTTCCAAGAGACCCAGTACTTC.

Only one count was recorded for this clonotype. J is TRBJ2-7 and V is TRBV10-2; 9 bases agree with TRBD1. With V trimmed by 3 bases and J by 4 bases, 7 bases remained unmatched. The CDR3 runs 15 residues. Germline assignment: CDR1 WSHSY and CDR2 SAAADI. The chain's CDR3 is CASSDPDRGRYEQYF. In DNA form, the CDR3 reads TGCGCCAGCAGTGACCCGGACAGGGGACGATACGAGCAGTACTTC.

In its sample, this clonotype was seen a few times. The V gene is TRBV10-1, the J gene TRBJ2-2; no clear D. In germline, CDR1 is WNHNN, CDR2 SYGVQD (reference sequence). V was shortened by 3 bases and J by 5 bases, with 7 bases between the two germline ends. CDR3 length: 13 residues. This chain's CDR3 is CASSDLLTGELFF. CDR3 DNA: TGCGCCAGCAGTGACCTCCTAACCGGGGAGCTGTTTTTT.

The chain employs TRBV2 and TRBJ2-5, with TRBD2 as a possible D gene (5 bases). The CDR3 extends over 12 amino acids. Trimming cost V 3 bases and J 4 bases, with 6 bases left between them. Germline-derived CDR1 and CDR2 are SNHLY and FYNNEI. CDR3 coding DNA: TGTGCCAGCAGTGATGCGGGAGAGACCCAGTACTTC. This sequence encodes CASSDAGETQYF. The full variable domain, in which reference TRBV2 and TRBJ2-5 provide the parts outside the CDR3, is EPEVTQTPSHQVTQMGQEVILRCVPISNHLYFYWYRQILGQKVEFLVSFYNNEISEKSEIFDDQFSVERPDGSNFTLKIRSTKLEDSAMYFCASSDAGETQYFGPGTRLLVL.

This clonotype showed up many times. The chain carries TRBV7-2 and TRBJ2-7, with a possible D match to TRBD1 (6 bases). CDR3 length: 13 residues. The germline gives CDR1 SGHTA, CDR2 FQGNSA. Trimming removed 1 base from V and 7 bases from J, with 11 bases in between. The CDR3 loop reads CASSLVTGQEQYF. CDR3 DNA sequence: TGTGCCAGCAGCTTAGTAACAGGGCAAGAGCAGTACTTC.

This chain links TRBV30 with TRBJ1-5, with TRBD1 identical over 8 bases. V shed 5 bases, J shed 3 bases, and the junction held 3 bases outside the gene matches. Germline V gene sequence: CDR1 GTSNPN, CDR2 SVGIG (reference sequence). The CDR3 is made up of 13 amino acids. CDR3 sequence reads: CAWGGQANQPQHF. The DNA for the CDR3 is TGTGCCTGGGGGGGACAGGCCAATCAGCCCCAGCATTTT.

V and J are TRBV20-1 and TRBJ1-5; the D is unclear. Germline-derived CDR1 and CDR2 are DFQATT and SNEGSKA (reference sequence). This CDR3 contains 12 residues. The germline V and J ends were trimmed by 6 bases and 2 bases, with 8 bases remaining between them. The CDR3 sequence: CSAPDGNQPQHF. The DNA of the CDR3 is TGCAGTGCCCCTGACGGCAATCAGCCCCAGCATTTT.

This clonotype appeared a few times. The V call is TRBV2, the J call TRBJ2-5; D gene uncertain. The CDR3 runs to 15 residues. CDR1 and CDR2 from the germline V gene are SNHLY and FYNNEI. V was pared by 4 bases and J by 4 bases, with 16 bases between. Here the CDR3 DNA reads TGTGCCAGCAGTGCCCCCCTGACTGGGCGAGAGACCCAGTACTTC. It encodes CASSAPLTGRETQYF.

V is TRBV19 and J is TRBJ2-7, with D perhaps TRBD1 (6 bases). Germline-derived CDR1 and CDR2 are LNHDA and SQIVND (reference sequence). The CDR3 covers 14 residues. Trimming removed 5 bases at V and 2 bases at J, with 13 bases between. CDR3: CASSPLTGPYEQYF. The CDR3 region has the DNA TGTGCCAGTAGTCCGCTAACAGGGCCCTACGAGCAGTACTTC.

The V gene is TRBV20-1, the J gene TRBJ2-7; TRBD1 agrees at 11 bases. CDR3 length: 13 residues. Germline V gene sequence: CDR1 DFQATT, CDR2 SNEGSKA (reference sequence). Trimming removed 5 bases from V and 6 bases from J; junction bases left unmatched: 6. CDR3 DNA: TGCAGTGCTCCCCGGACAGGGGGCGGCGAGCAGTACTTC. It specifies CSAPRTGGGEQYF.

The CDR3 DNA sequence: TGTGCCACCAGCAGAGATTCGGCCCGGACAGCAACCTACGAGCAGTACTTC. This sequence encodes CATSRDSARTATYEQYF. This sequence joins TRBV15 and TRBJ2-7; possibly TRBD1 for D (6 bases). This CDR3 spans 17 amino acids. Looked up from germline, CDR1 is LNHNV and CDR2 is YYDKDF (reference sequence). The ends were cut back, 0 bases at V and 2 bases at J, with 17 bases in the middle. Complete variable domain (other parts from reference TRBV15 and TRBJ2-7): DAMVIQNPRYQVTQFGKPVTLSCSQTLNHNVMYWYQQKSSQAPKLLFHYYDKDFNNEADTPDNFQSRRPNTSFCFLDIRSPGLGDTAMYLCATSRDSARTATYEQYFGPGTRLTVT.

The chain recombines TRBV11-1 with TRBJ2-5; D ambiguous. The V gene's germline CDR1 is SGHAT and CDR2 FQDESV (reference sequence). The CDR3 spans 15 residues. Trimming stripped 5 bases from V and 5 bases from J, with 18 bases between. CDR3 bases: TGTGCCAGCAGCGTCGGGTCTCAGACCCATGAGACCCAGTACTTC. Its translation is CASSVGSQTHETQYF. The whole variable domain, remainder taken from reference TRBV11-1 and TRBJ2-5, is EAEVAQSPRYKITEKSQAVAFWCDPISGHATLYWYRQILGQGPELLVQFQDESVVDDSQLPKDRFSAERLKGVDSTLKIQPAELGDSAMYLCASSVGSQTHETQYFGPGTRLLVL.

This clonotype was picked up many times. DNA of the CDR3: TGTGCCAGCAGCCCCGGACAGAACTATGGCTACACCTTC. The encoded protein is CASSPGQNYGYTF. V and J are TRBV7-8 and TRBJ1-2; TRBD1 might be the D (6 bases). The V gene lost 5 bases and the J gene lost 2 bases, with 9 bases spanning the gap. The CDR3 has 13 amino acids. Germline CDR1 SGHVS, CDR2 FQNEAQ.

This clonotype was observed at least ten times. The rearrangement uses TRBV29-1 and TRBJ1-1; D gene uncertain. Looked up from germline, CDR1 is SQVTM and CDR2 is ANQGSEA. The V end was cut by 6 bases, the J end by 6 bases, with 8 bases between. CDR3 size: 10 residues. CDR3 sequence: CSVADPEAFF. CDR3 DNA: TGCAGCGTCGCCGACCCTGAAGCTTTCTTT.

The gene calls are TRBV15 and TRBJ1-5; 7 nucleotides align to TRBD1. With 3 bases clipped from V and 7 bases from J, the junction kept 3 bases outside the gene matches. CDR1 and CDR2 from the germline V gene are LNHNV and YYDKDF (reference sequence). The CDR3 covers 13 residues. The CDR3 nucleotides are TGTGCCACCAGCAGGACAGGGTACCAGCCCCAGCATTTT. This translates into CATSRTGYQPQHF. The full variable domain, in which reference TRBV15 and TRBJ1-5 provide the parts outside the CDR3, is DAMVIQNPRYQVTQFGKPVTLSCSQTLNHNVMYWYQQKSSQAPKLLFHYYDKDFNNEADTPDNFQSRRPNTSFCFLDIRSPGLGDTAMYLCATSRTGYQPQHFGDGTRLSIL.

There are many counts of this clonotype. The CDR3 DNA is TGTGCCAGCAGCTTTGGAGATTATGGCTACACCTTC. Translation gives CASSFGDYGYTF. The chain employs TRBV11-2 and TRBJ1-2; no clear D gene. Trimming stripped 3 bases from V and 5 bases from J, with 7 bases between. This CDR3 has 12 residues. In germline, CDR1 is SGHAT, CDR2 FQNNGV. Using reference TRBV11-2 and TRBJ1-2 for the parts outside the CDR3, the full variable domain is EAGVAQSPRYKIIEKRQSVAFWCNPISGHATLYWYQQILGQGPKLLIQFQNNGVVDDSQLPKDRFSAERLKGVDSTLKIQPAKLEDSAVYLCASSFGDYGYTFGSGTRLTVV.

This clonotype was counted ten times or more. The rearrangement joins TRBV20-1 to TRBJ1-2; the D is unclear. V shed 4 bases and J shed 4 bases, with 13 bases lying between them. Germline assignment: CDR1 DFQATT and CDR2 SNEGSKA (reference sequence). The CDR3 runs to 13 residues. This CDR3 is CSAISRTIYGYTF. The CDR3 DNA is TGCAGTGCTATATCTAGAACCATCTATGGCTACACCTTC.

In the case of this clonotype: A read error may be the cause here, since a much bigger clone is one base away. The V gene is TRBV13, the J gene TRBJ2-3, with D uncertain. The CDR3 is 14 amino acids. Germline CDR1 is PRHDT and CDR2 is FYEKMQ (reference sequence). Trimming removed 4 bases from V and 4 bases from J, with 12 bases in between. The CDR3, as DNA: TGTGCCAGCAGCTCCACATTGGGCGCAGATACGCAGTATTTT. Its translation: CASSSTLGADTQYF.

This clonotype has just a few counts. The chain carries TRBV20-1 and TRBJ2-7; TRBD2 aligns across 12 bases. This CDR3 spans 16 amino acids. Per germline, CDR1 DFQATT and CDR2 SNEGSKA (reference sequence). V was pared by 3 bases and J by 4 bases, with 10 bases of the junction left unmatched. In DNA, the CDR3 is TGCAGTGCTAGGGACCCTAGCGGGGGGGCCCTTTACGAGCAGTACTTC. Encoded protein: CSARDPSGGALYEQYF.

The chain is built from TRBV29-1 and TRBJ2-7; the D gene is possibly TRBD2 (6 bases). CDR3 length equals 13 residues. Per germline, CDR1 SQVTM and CDR2 ANQGSEA. Deletions cut 6 bases from V and 2 bases from J, with 14 bases between. The CDR3 loop reads CSVRDLGTYEQYF. The DNA of the CDR3 is TGCAGCGTCCGGGACTTGGGCACCTACGAGCAGTACTTC.

The table lists this clonotype with a few counts. The CDR3 sequence: CASSGTSGSPGELFF. In nucleotides, the CDR3 is TGTGCCAGCAGCGGCACTAGCGGGAGCCCCGGGGAGCTGTTTTTT. The rearrangement joins TRBV11-3 to TRBJ2-2, with TRBD2 matching 11 bases. V lost 5 bases to trimming and J lost 6 bases; unmatched junction nucleotides: 5. The CDR3 sequence is 15 residues long. From germline, CDR1 is SGHNT and CDR2 YENEEA.

V and J are TRBV9 and TRBJ1-2, with D uncertain. Germline-derived CDR1 and CDR2 are SGDLS and YYNGEE. The CDR3 has 12 amino acids. V lost 6 bases, J lost 4 bases, and 10 bases lay in between. The CDR3, as DNA: TGTGCCAGCATGAGCCTCCCCTATGGCTACACCTTC. This encodes CASMSLPYGYTF.

The chain uses TRBV20-1 and TRBJ1-1; 9 nucleotides line up with TRBD1. Trimming cost V 0 bases and J 5 bases; bases outside gene matches: 7. Germline values: CDR1 DFQATT, CDR2 SNEGSKA (reference sequence). The CDR3 has 15 residues. The CDR3 region has the DNA TGCAGTGCTAGAGATCTGGGACAGGGTTGGACTGAAGCTTTCTTT. Amino acid sequence: CSARDLGQGWTEAFF.

This clonotype was counted a few times. This chain joins TRBV28 and TRBJ1-1, with 7 bases identical to TRBD1. CDR3 length equals 14 residues. The trim removed 7 bases at V and 3 bases at J, leaving 8 bases unmatched. In germline, CDR1 is MDHEN, CDR2 SYDVKM. The CDR3 coding sequence is TGTGCCAGCACCCAAGGGGGCGTCGACACTGAAGCTTTCTTT. This codes for CASTQGGVDTEAFF.

A remark on this clonotype: At one boundary the junction diverges from the germline segment, which might be a read error. The J gene is TRBJ2-3, the V gene TRBV30; 8 nucleotides match TRBD2. The CDR3 spans 14 residues. CDR1 is GTSNPN and CDR2 is SVGIG in the germline V gene (reference sequence). The chain's CDR3 is CAWKNLAGSDTQYF. The CDR3, as DNA: TGTGCTTGGAAGAATCTAGCGGGTTCAGATACGCAGTATTTT.

The J gene is TRBJ2-1, the V gene TRBV7-4; D possibly uses TRBD1 or TRBD2 (5 bases each). This CDR3 comprises 14 residues. The V gene's germline CDR1 is SGHVT and CDR2 SQSDAQ. V lost 5 bases, J lost 5 bases, and 13 bases lay in between. The CDR3 is CASSPLSGHNEQFF. The DNA of the CDR3 is TGTGCCAGCAGCCCCCTATCGGGGCACAATGAGCAGTTCTTC.

In DNA, the CDR3 is TGTGCCAGCAGAGCCTCGGGACAGTTCCAAGAGACCCAGTACTTC. As protein: CASRASGQFQETQYF. The chain links TRBV11-1 to TRBJ2-5, with 7 positions matching TRBD1. The CDR3 runs to 15 residues. The J segment lost 1 base and the V segment lost 6 bases, leaving 8 bases of the junction unmatched. Germline V lookup: CDR1 SGHAT, CDR2 FQDESV (reference sequence). The whole variable domain, filled in from reference TRBV11-1 and TRBJ2-5, reads EAEVAQSPRYKITEKSQAVAFWCDPISGHATLYWYRQILGQGPELLVQFQDESVVDDSQLPKDRFSAERLKGVDSTLKIQPAELGDSAMYLCASRASGQFQETQYFGPGTRLLVL.